Below, 18 T cell receptor beta chains from the same sample are listed, as sequenced in a study of cytomegalovirus exposure and HLA in healthy donors. Only in-frame clones appear in the TCRdb table, and some are missing; sequencing was by immunoSEQ multiplex PCR. The sample holds about 130,000 clones, approximately 82% seen once. Sequencing input: PBMCs. All receptors derive from a man between 25 and 39 years old in good health and CMV-seropositive.

The chain combines TRBV12-2 with TRBJ2-1; no DNA check was done on the table's D call, TRBD2. TRBV12-2 is an annotated pseudogene. This CDR3 spans 17 amino acids. CDR3 residues: CASRLQNPAGVRCEQFF. CDR3 nucleotides: TGTGCAAGTCGCTTACAAAACCCAGCGGGAGTTCGATGTGAGCAGTTCTTC.

This clone showed up just a few times. The J gene is TRBJ1-5, the V gene TRBV5-1; no reliable D call. This CDR3 is 14 amino acids long. With 4 bases removed from V and 2 bases from J, the gap between germline ends came to 10 bases. The germline CDR1 and CDR2 sequences are SGHRS and YFSETQ. CDR3 DNA sequence: TGCGCCAGCAGCCCGGCAGAGGGCAATCAGCCCCAGCATTTT. Residues: CASSPAEGNQPQHF.

The rearrangement uses TRBV4-1 and TRBJ1-2; no definite D call. There are 14 residues in the CDR3. Germline lookup yields CDR1 MGHRA and CDR2 YSYEKL. Trimming removed 6 bases at V and 7 bases at J, with 18 bases between. CDR3 sequence: CASRRMVYEGGYTF. The CDR3 DNA is TGCGCCAGCAGGAGGATGGTATACGAAGGTGGCTACACCTTC.

V usage is TRBV27 and J usage is TRBJ2-1; the D gene is possibly TRBD2 (5 bases). The CDR3 is 18 amino acids. Per germline, CDR1 MNHEY and CDR2 SMNVEV (reference sequence). The germline V and J ends were trimmed by 6 bases and 1 base, with 22 bases remaining between them. For the CDR3, the DNA is TGTGCCAGCAGGAAGGGATCCCCACTAGGATGGTCCTACAATGAGCAGTTCTTC. Protein product: CASRKGSPLGWSYNEQFF.

This chain connects TRBV7-2 to TRBJ2-1, with D possibly being TRBD2 (6 bases). Germline V lookup: CDR1 SGHTA, CDR2 FQGNSA. The germline V and J ends were trimmed by 4 bases and 6 bases, with 10 bases remaining between them. This CDR3 contains 13 residues. In DNA, the CDR3 is TGTGCCAGCAGCTACGGACTATTCAATGAGCAGTTCTTC. This sequence encodes CASSYGLFNEQFF.

CDR3 coding DNA: TGTGCCAGCAGCTTCGTCACAGGGAGGGGAGATACGCAGTATTTT. It translates to CASSFVTGRGDTQYF. The chain carries TRBV11-2 and TRBJ2-3, with D possibly TRBD2 on 7 matching bases. Germline CDR1 is SGHAT and CDR2 is FQNNGV. There are 15 residues in the CDR3. V was cut by 3 bases and J by 5 bases, with 15 bases left in between.

The chain carries TRBV18 and TRBJ1-3; no clear D. This CDR3 is built from 16 residues. V lost 3 bases to trimming and J lost 2 bases, with 14 bases between them. CDR1 and CDR2 from the germline V gene are KGHSH and LQKENI. Written as DNA, the CDR3 is TGTGCCAGCTCACCCCAGCACGAGGGAACTGGAAACACCATATATTTT. This encodes CASSPQHEGTGNTIYF.

This sequence joins TRBV19 and TRBJ2-2; D may be TRBD2 (5 bases). Per germline, CDR1 LNHDA and CDR2 SQIVND (reference sequence). CDR3 length: 14 amino acids. Trimming removed 3 bases at V and 6 bases at J, with 11 bases between. Here the CDR3 reads CASSISLAPGELFF. CDR3 DNA: TGTGCCAGTAGTATCTCTCTAGCTCCCGGGGAGCTGTTTTTT.

This clone showed up just a few times. This chain links TRBV6-6 with TRBJ1-2, with a possible D match to TRBD1 (5 bases). This CDR3 comprises 13 residues. Germline loops: CDR1 MNHNY, CDR2 SVGAGI (reference sequence). V was cut by 11 bases and J by 7 bases, with 20 bases left in between. Written as DNA, the CDR3 is TGTGCCTCGGACCAGGGTCTCCTCGGTGGCTACACCTTC. This codes for CASDQGLLGGYTF.

V is TRBV6-1 and J is TRBJ2-3, with 8 bases that match TRBD2. Trimming cost V 5 bases and J 2 bases; bases outside gene matches: 6. The CDR3 sequence is 15 residues long. CDR1 and CDR2 from the germline V gene are MNHNS and SASEGT. As DNA, the CDR3 is TGTGCCAGCAGTCCCACTAGCGGATACACAGATACGCAGTATTTT. Encoded protein: CASSPTSGYTDTQYF.

J is TRBJ2-2 and V is TRBV28, with 8 bases identical to TRBD1. The J segment lost 2 bases and the V segment lost 5 bases, leaving 10 bases of the junction unmatched. The CDR3 has 17 amino acids. Germline CDR1 is MDHEN and CDR2 is SYDVKM. The CDR3 region has the DNA TGTGCCAGCAGTCCCCCCGGACAGGGAGTTAACACCGGGGAGCTGTTTTTT. Translating it yields CASSPPGQGVNTGELFF.

Regarding this clone: The sample carries other DNA sequences with the same CDR3. V is TRBV19 and J is TRBJ2-7; weak D call: TRBD1 (5 bases). This CDR3 spans 14 amino acids. V was trimmed by 3 bases and J by 1 base, leaving 10 bases between them. Germline V CDR1 and CDR2: LNHDA, SQIVND (reference sequence). The CDR3 DNA follows: TGTGCCAGTAGTATCAGAGACAGTTCCTACGAGCAGTACTTC. It encodes CASSIRDSSYEQYF.

This clone was seen a single time. The V and J genes are TRBV11-1 and TRBJ2-5; D remains unclear. CDR1 is SGHAT, CDR2 FQDESV, per germline (reference sequence). Trimming removed 5 bases at V and 7 bases at J, with 11 bases between. CDR3 size: 12 residues. The CDR3, as DNA: TGTGCCAGCAGCCCTCCGTCGGGGACCCAGTACTTC. Residues: CASSPPSGTQYF.

The J gene is TRBJ1-1, the V gene TRBV10-3, with D perhaps TRBD1 (6 bases). Germline V gives CDR1 ENHRY, CDR2 SYGVKD. The CDR3 is 17 residues long. Trimming removed 0 bases from V and 5 bases from J, with 19 bases in between. Here the CDR3 DNA reads TGTGCCATCAGTGAGTCAGTGGACAGCGCGAAAGGGACTGAAGCTTTCTTT. It encodes CAISESVDSAKGTEAFF.

CDR3 DNA: TGTGCCAGCAGCTTAGGATGGGACACGGAGCAGTACTTC. Protein sequence: CASSLGWDTEQYF. V gene TRBV7-2 combines with J gene TRBJ2-7; weak D call: TRBD1 (6 bases). This CDR3 spans 13 amino acids. From germline, CDR1 is SGHTA and CDR2 FQGNSA. V dropped 1 base and J dropped 7 bases, with 11 bases sitting between them.

The chain is built from TRBV5-1 and TRBJ1-1; no firm D call. Trimming shortened V by 0 bases and J by 1 base, and 7 bases separated the two germline ends. In germline, CDR1 is SGHRS, CDR2 YFSETQ. The CDR3 covers 14 residues. The CDR3, as DNA: TGCGCCAGCAGCTTGGACCCGGGGAACACTGAAGCTTTCTTT. This encodes CASSLDPGNTEAFF.

V is TRBV15 and J is TRBJ2-1, with D possibly matching TRBD1 (6 bases). CDR3 length: 15 amino acids. Germline V gives CDR1 LNHNV, CDR2 YYDKDF (reference sequence). Trimming took off 0 bases at V and 9 bases at J, with 15 bases between the two ends. CDR3 in amino acids: CATSRDFKQGSEQFF. The CDR3 DNA is TGTGCCACCAGCAGAGATTTCAAACAGGGAAGTGAGCAGTTCTTC.

This clone came up a few times. This sequence joins TRBV30 and TRBJ1-2; D gene uncertain. The CDR3 is made up of 11 amino acids. Trimming shortened V by 5 bases and J by 5 bases, and 9 bases separated the two germline ends. In germline, CDR1 is GTSNPN, CDR2 SVGIG (reference sequence). The CDR3 DNA sequence: TGTGCCTGGGGCCCGGGGTATGGCTACACCTTC. Residues: CAWGPGYGYTF.